These 17 T cell receptor beta chains were all obtained from the same sample, sequenced in a study of CD8+CD57+ T cells in acquired aplastic anemia. Genomic DNA served as template for TCR beta VDJ and CDR3 profiling. TCRdb reprocessed the reads with MiXCR, giving one entry per CDR3 protein. This table has 150,000 or so distinct CDR3 sequences, roughly 48% appearing once. CD8+CD57+ cell expansion, shown by flow cytometry, had occurred in the patients selected for sequencing. What was sequenced was sorted CD4+, CD8+, or CD8+CD57+ T cells (not recorded which) from PBMCs. All receptors derive from a human donor with aplastic anemia.

The sample holds a few counts of this clonotype. CDR3 nucleotides: TGTGCCACCAGTGGTAGCGGGGGGGACAATGAGCAGTTCTTC. Its translation: CATSGSGGDNEQFF. The rearrangement uses TRBV24-1 and TRBJ2-1; 11 nucleotides align to TRBD2. With 5 bases clipped from V and 5 bases from J, the junction kept 1 base outside the gene matches. This CDR3 region has 14 residues. CDR1 and CDR2 from the germline V gene are KGHDR and SFDVKD.

This clonotype was detected many times. The J gene is TRBJ2-7, the V gene TRBV15; a weak D match, TRBD2 (5 bases). V was cut by 3 bases and J by 1 base, with 16 bases left in between. The CDR3 extends over 16 amino acids. CDR1 is LNHNV and CDR2 is YYDKDF in the germline V gene (reference sequence). CDR3 region: CATSRRDSYSSYEQYF. The CDR3 DNA reads as TGTGCCACCAGCAGGAGGGATTCGTACTCTTCCTACGAGCAGTACTTC.

This clonotype was seen a single time. The rearrangement joins TRBV10-1 to TRBJ2-2, with 8 bases identical to TRBD1. The trim removed 10 bases at V and 4 bases at J, leaving 14 bases unmatched. The CDR3 length is 16 residues. CDR1 is WNHNN and CDR2 is SYGVQD in the germline V gene (reference sequence). The CDR3 DNA follows: TGCGCCACCCCTATTGACAGGGGAGAAGGCACCGGGGAGCTGTTTTTT. Residues: CATPIDRGEGTGELFF.

J is TRBJ1-2 and V is TRBV7-9, with D hard to call. This CDR3 has 13 residues. V was pared by 5 bases and J by 7 bases, with 14 bases between. Germline V lookup: CDR1 SEHNR, CDR2 FQNEAQ (reference sequence). As DNA, the CDR3 is TGTGCCAGCAGCGCCGCCGGCAGTTCTGGCTACACCTTC. This translates into CASSAAGSSGYTF.

This clonotype appeared a single time. This chain joins TRBV12-3 or TRBV12-4 and TRBJ2-7; 11 nucleotides align to TRBD2. This CDR3 is 17 amino acids long. V lost 2 bases and J lost 3; bases outside the gene matches: 9. The CDR3 DNA is TGTGCCAGCAGTTTATGGGGTCCTAGCGGGGGGAGCTACGAGCAGTACTTC. Translating gives CASSLWGPSGGSYEQYF.

The chain carries TRBV2 and TRBJ1-4, with a possible D match to TRBD1 (5 bases). The germline gives CDR1 SNHLY, CDR2 FYNNEI. CDR3 length: 15 residues. V gave up 3 bases and J gave up 10 bases, with 18 bases separating them. CDR3 protein: CASSDPSGADVKLFF. CDR3 DNA: TGTGCCAGCAGTGACCCAAGCGGGGCTGATGTAAAACTGTTTTTT.

This chain links TRBV2 with TRBJ2-2, with 7 bases lining up with TRBD1. Germline-derived CDR1 and CDR2 are SNHLY and FYNNEI. V shed 8 bases and J 5 bases; nucleotides not matched to a gene: 2. There are 12 residues in the CDR3. The CDR3 reads CASSTGTGELFF. DNA of the CDR3: TGTGCCAGCTCGACAGGGACCGGGGAGCTGTTTTTT.

The CDR3 DNA follows: TGTGCCTGGATGGATTATGGGACAGATACGCAGTATTTT. Translating gives CAWMDYGTDTQYF. The V call is TRBV30, the J call TRBJ2-3; D unclear. Germline V CDR1 and CDR2: GTSNPN, SVGIG (reference sequence). This CDR3 has 13 amino acids. V was pared by 4 bases and J by 3 bases, with 11 bases between.

The rearrangement joins TRBV12-3 or TRBV12-4 to TRBJ2-7, with a possible D match to TRBD1 (6 bases). This CDR3 comprises 15 residues. Trimming removed 5 bases from V and 0 bases from J, with 14 bases in between. This chain's CDR3 is CASSPGTLSSYEQYF. CDR3 nucleotides: TGTGCCAGCAGTCCCGGGACATTGAGCTCCTACGAGCAGTACTTC.

This clonotype was counted ten times or more. This chain joins TRBV4-1 and TRBJ2-3, with 10 bases lining up with TRBD2. J lost 4 bases, V lost 5 bases, and 9 bases had no gene match. This CDR3 has 16 amino acids. The V gene's germline CDR1 is MGHRA and CDR2 YSYEKL. The CDR3 DNA is TGCGCCAGCAGCGTAGAACTAGCGGGGTCATCAGATACGCAGTATTTT. This sequence encodes CASSVELAGSSDTQYF.

Notes on this clonotype: A much larger clone lies one base from this, so it may be a read error. The gene calls are TRBV2 and TRBJ2-1; 7 bases fit TRBD1. The CDR3 spans 13 residues. CDR1 SNHLY and CDR2 FYNNEI come from the germline V gene. V was pared by 11 bases and J by 8 bases, with 12 bases of the junction left unmatched. The CDR3 protein is CAANLYRGDEQFF. The CDR3 coding sequence is TGTGCCGCTAACCTATACAGGGGCGATGAGCAGTTCTTC.

The rearrangement links TRBV29-1 to TRBJ2-7, with a weak D call TRBD1 (6 bases). The CDR3 extends over 16 amino acids. CDR1 is SQVTM and CDR2 is ANQGSEA in the germline V gene. The V end was cut by 5 bases, the J end by 3 bases, with 23 bases between. The CDR3, as DNA: TGCAGCGTTAAGGGTCGCGGACAGAAAAACGTCTACGAGCAGTACTTC. Residues: CSVKGRGQKNVYEQYF.

At least ten counts were recorded for this clonotype. The CDR3 DNA reads as TGTGCCAGTAGTAACGGGTTCGGCGACTACATCCTCTATGGCTACACCTTC. Its protein product is CASSNGFGDYILYGYTF. The rearrangement uses TRBV19 and TRBJ1-2; D remains unclear. The germline V and J ends were trimmed by 4 bases and 4 bases, with 22 bases remaining between them. Germline assignment: CDR1 LNHDA and CDR2 SQIVND (reference sequence). There are 17 residues in the CDR3. Looking up the rest from reference TRBV19 and TRBJ1-2 gives the full variable domain: DGGITQSPKYLFRKEGQNVTLSCEQNLNHDAMYWYRQDPGQGLRLIYYSQIVNDFQKGDIAEGYSVSREKKESFPLTVTSAQKNPTAFYLCASSNGFGDYILYGYTFGSGTRLTVV.

In its sample, this clonotype was seen a few times. One end of the junction varies from germline; a read error may be responsible. V and J are TRBV24-1 and TRBJ2-1; possibly TRBD2 for D (5 bases). In germline, CDR1 is KGHDR, CDR2 SFDVKD. The CDR3 covers 15 residues. The CDR3 is CASSDLTSGLNEQFF. CDR3 bases: TGTGCCTCCAGTGATTTAACTAGTGGGCTCAATGAGCAGTTCTTC.

The CDR3 bases are TGCGCCAGCAGCCAGGGAACAGGGATCCAAGAGACCCAGTACTTC. Protein: CASSQGTGIQETQYF. The chain links TRBV10-1 to TRBJ2-5, with a weak D call TRBD1 (6 bases). Deletions cut 6 bases from V and 1 base from J, with 15 bases between. Germline-derived CDR1 and CDR2 are WNHNN and SYGVQD (reference sequence). The CDR3 has 15 residues.

The chain links TRBV20-1 to TRBJ2-1, with D perhaps TRBD2 (6 bases). This CDR3 is 14 amino acids long. CDR1 and CDR2 (germline): DFQATT, SNEGSKA (reference sequence). The CDR3 DNA follows: TGCAGCATCTCTTCCCCGGGGGTGCGAAATGAGCAGTTCTTC. Amino acid sequence: CSISSPGVRNEQFF.

This clonotype was recorded many times. The chain combines TRBV14 with TRBJ2-1, with 14 nucleotides matching TRBD2. The trim removed 4 bases at V and 5 bases at J, leaving 4 bases unmatched. From germline, CDR1 is SGHDN and CDR2 FVKESK. This CDR3 comprises 16 residues. The CDR3 coding sequence is TGTGCCAGCAGCCGACTAGCGGGAGGGTCAAACAATGAGCAGTTCTTC. As protein: CASSRLAGGSNNEQFF.